One and the same sample provided the 21 T cell receptor beta chains below, sequenced in a study of T cell repertoires in aging, cancer and after chemotherapy. Multiplex touch-down PCR with TRB-A/B primers amplified rearranged V-D-J TRB sequences. TCRdb re-analysed the multiplex PCR reads in MiXCR, keeping a single row per CDR3 protein. Found here are some 1,700 distinct CDR3 sequences, roughly 25% of them singletons; the top ten hold roughly a fifth. Peripheral blood genomic DNA, not sorted cells or RNA, was the template. Source material: blood. These receptors were collected from a human donor with a solid tumor.

J is TRBJ1-5 and V is TRBV15, with TRBD1 identical over 7 bases. The CDR3 has 16 residues. With 2 bases clipped from V and 2 bases from J, the junction kept 6 bases outside the gene matches. Per germline, CDR1 LNHNV and CDR2 YYDKDF (reference sequence). The CDR3 spells CATSRSRTGGNQPQHF. CDR3 nucleotide sequence: TGTGCCACCAGCAGATCCCGGACAGGCGGCAATCAGCCCCAGCATTTT.

This clonotype is classed as large. The chain has TRBV11-2 and TRBJ2-7, with D tentatively TRBD2 (6 bases). Trimming took 7 bases from V and 6 from J, leaving 22 bases between them. This CDR3 is 15 amino acids long. Looked up from germline, CDR1 is SGHAT and CDR2 is FQNNGV. This CDR3 is CASTLGAGRSSEQYF. In nucleotides, the CDR3 is TGTGCCAGCACCCTAGGGGCAGGGAGGAGCTCCGAGCAGTACTTC.

The rearrangement uses TRBV11-2 and TRBJ2-5, with D tentatively TRBD1 or TRBD2 (5 bases each). Germline lookup yields CDR1 SGHAT and CDR2 FQNNGV. The CDR3 spans 16 residues. Trimming stripped 1 base from V and 5 bases from J, with 17 bases between. The CDR3 coding sequence is TGTGCCAGCAGCTTAGCGATGGGACCCCAAGGGGAGACCCAGTACTTC. Amino acids: CASSLAMGPQGETQYF.

This sequence joins TRBV20-1 and TRBJ1-1, with D unclear. Germline lookup yields CDR1 DFQATT and CDR2 SNEGSKA (reference sequence). V lost 1 base to trimming and J lost 4 bases, with 13 bases between them. The CDR3 is 14 residues long. The CDR3 DNA is TGCAGTGCTAGAGTGGTCAGAGGAAGCACTGAAGCTTTCTTT. This encodes CSARVVRGSTEAFF.

The chain carries TRBV25-1 and TRBJ2-1; 8 positions match TRBD2. CDR1 is MGHDK, CDR2 SYGVNS, per germline. CDR3 length equals 14 residues. Trimming removed 5 bases from V and 5 bases from J; junction bases left unmatched: 5. The CDR3 loop is CASSFGGAHNEQFF. CDR3 bases: TGTGCCAGCAGTTTCGGGGGGGCCCACAATGAGCAGTTCTTC.

There are a few counts of this clonotype. The chain has TRBV6-1 and TRBJ2-7, with D hard to call. Germline values: CDR1 MNHNS, CDR2 SASEGT. The CDR3 runs to 11 residues. The ends were cut back, 7 bases at V and 1 base at J, with 5 bases in the middle. The CDR3 spells CASTPSYEQYF. The CDR3 DNA reads as TGTGCCAGCACCCCGTCCTACGAGCAGTACTTC.

This clonotype counts as large (0.1 to 1%). V gene TRBV5-6 combines with J gene TRBJ2-7; weak D call: TRBD1 (6 bases). Germline V gene sequence: CDR1 SGHDT, CDR2 YYEEEE. This CDR3 region has 15 residues. Trimming took 4 bases from V and 5 from J, leaving 19 bases between them. CDR3 residues: CASSLNRYRVHEQYF. The CDR3 DNA is TGTGCCAGCAGCCTCAACCGCTACAGGGTCCACGAGCAGTACTTC. Together with reference TRBV5-6 and TRBJ2-7, the CDR3 gives the full variable domain: DAGVTQSPTHLIKTRGQQVTLRCSPKSGHDTVSWYQQALGQGPQFIFQYYEEEERQRGNFPDRFSGHQFPNYSSELNVNALLLGDSALYLCASSLNRYRVHEQYFGPGTRLTVT.

The chain carries TRBV28 and TRBJ2-3, with D possibly TRBD2 on 6 matching bases. The CDR3 has 12 amino acids. Trimming took off 7 bases at V and 9 bases at J, with 14 bases between the two ends. The germline V gene encodes CDR1 MDHEN and CDR2 SYDVKM. CDR3 sequence (DNA): TGTGCCAGCACCACCCAACGGGGGACGCAGTATTTT. Protein sequence: CASTTQRGTQYF.

This clonotype was seen more than once but under ten times. This rearrangement joins TRBV5-5 to TRBJ2-1, with D uncertain. Germline assignment: CDR1 SGHKS and CDR2 YYEKEE (reference sequence). V shed 4 bases and J shed 2 bases, with 16 bases lying between them. The CDR3 covers 16 residues. The CDR3 nucleotides read TGTGCCAGCAGCGACATGGAGCTTGGCCCCTACAATGAGCAGTTCTTC. The encoded protein is CASSDMELGPYNEQFF. The complete variable domain, with remaining parts taken from reference TRBV5-5 and TRBJ2-1, reads DAGVTQSPTHLIKTRGQQVTLRCSPISGHKSVSWYQQVLGQGPQFIFQYYEKEERGRGNFPDRFSARQFPNYSSELNVNALLLGDSALYLCASSDMELGPYNEQFFGPGTRLTVL.

By its share, this clonotype is medium-sized. This chain's CDR3 is CASTKQGSYEQYF. CDR3 bases: TGTGCCAGCACCAAACAGGGATCCTACGAGCAGTACTTC. The V call is TRBV11-1, the J call TRBJ2-7, with TRBD1 as a possible D gene (6 bases). V was clipped by 7 bases and J by 1 base, with 11 bases between them. From germline, CDR1 is SGHAT and CDR2 FQDESV (reference sequence). CDR3 size: 13 residues.

The genes are TRBV5-1 and TRBJ2-2; possibly TRBD2 for D (7 bases). Deletions cut 6 bases from V and 0 bases from J, with 18 bases between. The CDR3 runs to 17 residues. The V gene's germline CDR1 is SGHRS and CDR2 YFSETQ. The CDR3 sequence: CASTVGRGDTNTGELFF. The CDR3 DNA reads as TGCGCCAGCACCGTGGGACGGGGGGACACGAACACCGGGGAGCTGTTTTTT.

The chain joins TRBV6-5 to TRBJ2-6, with 7 bases aligning to TRBD2. The CDR3 loop spans 17 amino acids. CDR1 is MNHEY, CDR2 SVGAGI, per germline. V shed 2 bases, J shed 2 bases, and the junction held 6 bases outside the gene matches. The CDR3 DNA reads as TGTGCCAGCAGTTACGGTGGGGGGGGAACTGGGGCCAACGTCCTGACTTTC. Its protein is CASSYGGGGTGANVLTF.

Concerning this clonotype: This may arise from a read error, as a much more abundant clone is one base away. The rearrangement links TRBV30 to TRBJ1-6; no clear D gene. Trimming left V 2 bases short and J 5 bases short, with 13 bases between. Germline V lookup: CDR1 GTSNPN, CDR2 SVGIG (reference sequence). The CDR3 length is 15 residues. This CDR3 is CAWSTGMGNNSPLHF. CDR3 coding DNA: TGTGCCTGGAGTACCGGGATGGGGAATAATTCACCCCTCCACTTT.

By share of the sample, this clonotype is medium-sized. The chain carries TRBV12-3 or TRBV12-4 and TRBJ2-3; D is perhaps TRBD1 (5 bases). V was pared by 6 bases and J by 3 bases, with 7 bases between. The CDR3 has 12 amino acids. In DNA form, the CDR3 reads TGTGCCAGCAGACGGACAACAGATACGCAGTATTTT. Its protein is CASRRTTDTQYF.

A few counts support this clonotype. The genes are TRBV29-1 and TRBJ2-1; TRBD2 matches 9 bases. CDR1 is SQVTM and CDR2 is ANQGSEA in the germline V gene. The CDR3 sequence is 15 residues long. With 6 bases clipped from V and 7 bases from J, the junction kept 13 bases outside the gene matches. CDR3 nucleotides: TGCAGCGTCCAAGCGGGCGGGGGGGCCAAGAATGAGCAGTTCTTC. Amino acids: CSVQAGGGAKNEQFF.

This chain joins TRBV18 and TRBJ2-3, with D maybe TRBD1 (5 bases). Germline assignment: CDR1 KGHSH and CDR2 LQKENI. Trimming took 4 bases from V and 2 from J, leaving 16 bases between them. The CDR3 length is 16 residues. The CDR3 coding sequence is TGTGCCAGCTCACTCACAGACAGTTACTACACAGATACGCAGTATTTT. This gives the protein CASSLTDSYYTDTQYF.

By its share, this clonotype is medium-sized. CDR3 DNA sequence: TGTGCCAGCAGTTTAGAGGCCGGGGGGGCCGCTAACTATGGCTACACCTTC. This sequence encodes CASSLEAGGAANYGYTF. The chain carries TRBV12-3 or TRBV12-4 and TRBJ1-2, with a weak D call TRBD1 (6 bases). With 1 base removed from V and 0 bases from J, the gap between germline ends came to 15 bases. The CDR3 extends over 17 amino acids.

The J gene is TRBJ2-4, the V gene TRBV12-3 or TRBV12-4; 14 nucleotides align to TRBD2. The CDR3 contains 16 residues. Losses at the gene ends were 5 bases for V and 8 bases for J; bases not matched to a gene: 8. The CDR3 nucleotides read TGTGCCAGCAGTCCAGCCATGGGACTAGCGGGGGACATTCAGTACTTC. Its protein product is CASSPAMGLAGDIQYF.

By share, this clonotype counts as large. This chain uses TRBV20-1 with TRBJ1-2; D may be TRBD1 (6 bases). Per the germline V gene, CDR1 is DFQATT and CDR2 is SNEGSKA (reference sequence). V lost 3 bases and J 0 bases, leaving 11 bases between the germline ends. This CDR3 is 14 amino acids long. CDR3 bases: TGCAGTGCTAGCTTCGGACAGCCTAACTATGGCTACACCTTC. Translating it yields CSASFGQPNYGYTF.

This chain connects TRBV27 to TRBJ2-2; a weak D match, TRBD2 (5 bases). V was trimmed by 4 bases and J by 4 bases, leaving 19 bases between them. Per germline, CDR1 MNHEY and CDR2 SMNVEV (reference sequence). The CDR3 length is 17 residues. CDR3 bases: TGTGCCAGCAGTTACACGGCGCGGTGGGCGGGCACCGGGGAGCTGTTTTTT. This sequence encodes CASSYTARWAGTGELFF.

Within the sample, this clonotype is medium-sized. V usage is TRBV6-5 and J usage is TRBJ2-1; D unclear. The length of the CDR3 is 16 residues. CDR1 and CDR2 from the germline V gene are MNHEY and SVGAGI. Trimming pared 2 bases from V and 4 bases from J, leaving 15 bases between. CDR3 sequence reads: CASSYGYGNKYNEQFF. CDR3 coding DNA: TGTGCCAGCAGTTACGGGTATGGGAACAAATACAATGAGCAGTTCTTC.